This T cell receptor (beta chain) originates from a study of OX40 agonist ivuxolimab in advanced cancers. Study-wide results and limits: The 0.1-3.0 mg/kg partial responders had among the lowest clonal expansion.

Germline assignment: CDR1 SGHAT and CDR2 FQDESV (reference sequence). This CDR3 region has 12 residues. Trimming removed 5 bases at V and 5 bases at J, with 9 bases between. To note about this clone: Its specificity is not known.

Assay used: immunoSEQ multiplex PCR; TCRdb lists only in-frame clones, some missing. The data contain more than 45,000 clones, around 75% of them seen just once; the ten biggest clones take up 1% to 1.5%. The source was CD4+ or CD8+ T cells sorted from blood, collected in a trial of the OX40 agonist ivuxolimab. This receptor was obtained from an adult with an advanced solid tumor such as melanoma, head and neck, liver or kidney cancer. The V call is TRBV11-1, the J call TRBJ1-2; no clear D gene. The DNA for the CDR3 is TGTGCCAGCAGCCAGGCAGGTTATGGCTACACCTTC. This sequence encodes CASSQAGYGYTF.